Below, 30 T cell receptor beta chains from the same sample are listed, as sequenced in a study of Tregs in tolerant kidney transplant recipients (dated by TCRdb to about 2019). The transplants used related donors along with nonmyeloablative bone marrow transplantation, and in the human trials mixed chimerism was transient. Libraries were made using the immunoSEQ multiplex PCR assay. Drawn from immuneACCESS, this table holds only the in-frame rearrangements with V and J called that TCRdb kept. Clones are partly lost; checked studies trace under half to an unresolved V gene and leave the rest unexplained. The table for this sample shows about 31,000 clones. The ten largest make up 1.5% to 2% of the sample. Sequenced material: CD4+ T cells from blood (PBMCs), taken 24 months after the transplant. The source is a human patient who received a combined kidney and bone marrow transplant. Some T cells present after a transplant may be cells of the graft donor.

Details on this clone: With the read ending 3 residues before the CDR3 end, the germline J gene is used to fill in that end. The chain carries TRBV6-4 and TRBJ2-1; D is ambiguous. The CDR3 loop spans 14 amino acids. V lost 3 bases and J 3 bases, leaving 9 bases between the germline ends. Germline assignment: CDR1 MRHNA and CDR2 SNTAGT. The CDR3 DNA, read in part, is TGTGCCAGCAGTGATACTCCTAGCTACAATGAG. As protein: CASSDTPSYNE. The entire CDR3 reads CASSDTPSYNEQFF.

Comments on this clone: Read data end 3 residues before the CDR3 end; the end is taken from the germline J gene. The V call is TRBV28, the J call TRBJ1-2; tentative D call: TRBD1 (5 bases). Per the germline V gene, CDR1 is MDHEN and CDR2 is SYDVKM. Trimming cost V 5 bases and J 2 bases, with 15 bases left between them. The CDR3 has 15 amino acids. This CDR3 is CASSPGTVLNYGYTF. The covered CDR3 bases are TGTGCCAGCAGTCCGGGGACTGTACTAAACTATGGC.

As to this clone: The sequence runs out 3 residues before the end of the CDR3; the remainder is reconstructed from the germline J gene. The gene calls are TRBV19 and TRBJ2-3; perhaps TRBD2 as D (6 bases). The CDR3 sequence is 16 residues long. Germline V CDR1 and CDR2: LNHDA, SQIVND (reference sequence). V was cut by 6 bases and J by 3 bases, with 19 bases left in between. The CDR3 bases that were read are TGTGCCAGTAGCGGGACTGGAGGTTTTGGAACAGATACG. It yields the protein CASSGTGGFGTDT. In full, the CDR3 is CASSGTGGFGTDTQYF.

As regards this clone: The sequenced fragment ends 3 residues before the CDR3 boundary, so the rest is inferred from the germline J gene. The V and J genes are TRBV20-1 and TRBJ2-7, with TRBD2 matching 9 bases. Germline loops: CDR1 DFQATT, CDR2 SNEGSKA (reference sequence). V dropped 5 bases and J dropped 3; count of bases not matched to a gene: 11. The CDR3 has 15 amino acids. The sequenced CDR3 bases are TGCAGTGCTCGTAGATCAGGACTAGCGAACTACGAG. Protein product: CSARRSGLANYE. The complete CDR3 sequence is CSARRSGLANYEQYF.

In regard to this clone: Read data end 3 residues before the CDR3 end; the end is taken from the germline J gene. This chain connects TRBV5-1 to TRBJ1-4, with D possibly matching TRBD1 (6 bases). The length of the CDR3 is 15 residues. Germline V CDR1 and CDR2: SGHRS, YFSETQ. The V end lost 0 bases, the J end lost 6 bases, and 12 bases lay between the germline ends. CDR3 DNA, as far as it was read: TGCGCCAGCAGCTTGGCGTACTCAGGGGATGAAAAA. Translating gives CASSLAYSGDEK. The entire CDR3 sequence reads CASSLAYSGDEKLFF. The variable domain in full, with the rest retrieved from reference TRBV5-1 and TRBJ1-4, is KAGVTQTPRYLIKTRGQQVTLSCSPISGHRSVSWYQQTPGQGLQFLFEYFSETQRNKGNFPGRFSGRQFSNSRSEMNVSTLELGDSALYLCASSLAYSGDEKLFFGSGTQLSVL.

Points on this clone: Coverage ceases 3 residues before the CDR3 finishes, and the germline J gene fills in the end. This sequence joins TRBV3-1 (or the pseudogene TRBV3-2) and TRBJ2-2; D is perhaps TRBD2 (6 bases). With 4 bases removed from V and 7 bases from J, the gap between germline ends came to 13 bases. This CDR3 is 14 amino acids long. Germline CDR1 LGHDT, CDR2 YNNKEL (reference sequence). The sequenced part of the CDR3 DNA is TGTGCCAGCAGCCGTGGGACTTTGTACGGGGAG. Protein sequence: CASSRGTLYGE. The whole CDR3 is CASSRGTLYGELFF.

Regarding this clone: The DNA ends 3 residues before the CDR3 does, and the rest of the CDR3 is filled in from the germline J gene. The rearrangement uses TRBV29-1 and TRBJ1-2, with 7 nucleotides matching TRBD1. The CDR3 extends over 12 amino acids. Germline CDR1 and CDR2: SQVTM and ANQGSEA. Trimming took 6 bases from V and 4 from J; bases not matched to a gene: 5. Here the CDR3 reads CSVGTEIYGYTF. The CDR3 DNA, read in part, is TGCAGCGTAGGGACAGAGATCTATGGC.

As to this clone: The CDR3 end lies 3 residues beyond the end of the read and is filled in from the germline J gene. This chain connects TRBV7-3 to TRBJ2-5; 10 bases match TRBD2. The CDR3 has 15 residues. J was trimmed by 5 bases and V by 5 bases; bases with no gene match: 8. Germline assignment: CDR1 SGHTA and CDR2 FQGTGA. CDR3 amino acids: CASSPGLAAPETQYF. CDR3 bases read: TGTGCCAGCAGCCCCGGACTAGCGGCGCCGGAGACC.

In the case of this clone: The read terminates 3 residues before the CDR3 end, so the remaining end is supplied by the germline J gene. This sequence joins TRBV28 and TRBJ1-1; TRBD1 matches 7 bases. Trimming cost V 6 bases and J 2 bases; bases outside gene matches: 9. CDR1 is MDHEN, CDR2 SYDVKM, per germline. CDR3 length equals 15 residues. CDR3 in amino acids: CASRPFGQVNTEAFF. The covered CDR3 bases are TGTGCCAGCAGGCCATTTGGACAGGTAAACACTGAA. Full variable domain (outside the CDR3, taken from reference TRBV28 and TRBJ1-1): DVKVTQSSRYLVKRTGEKVFLECVQDMDHENMFWYRQDPGLGLRLIYFSYDVKMKEKGDIPEGYSVSREKKERFSLILESASTNQTSMYLCASRPFGQVNTEAFFGQGTRLTVV.

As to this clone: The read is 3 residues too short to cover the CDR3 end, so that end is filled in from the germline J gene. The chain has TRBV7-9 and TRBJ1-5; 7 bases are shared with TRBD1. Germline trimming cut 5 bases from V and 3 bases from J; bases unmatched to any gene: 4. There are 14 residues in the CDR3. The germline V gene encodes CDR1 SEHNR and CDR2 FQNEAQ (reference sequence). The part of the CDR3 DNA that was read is TGTGCCAGCAGCCGGGGACAGCCCAATCAGCCC. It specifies CASSRGQPNQP. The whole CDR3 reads CASSRGQPNQPQHF.

Partial CDR3 DNA: TGCAGTGCTAGAGATCCCCGACAGGGGACAGATACG. Amino acids: CSARDPRQGTDT. Given in full, the CDR3 is CSARDPRQGTDTQYF. V usage is TRBV20-1 and J usage is TRBJ2-3; 8 bases are a match to TRBD1. The read falls 3 residues short of the CDR3 end, and the missing part is taken from the germline J gene. The CDR3 runs 15 residues. CDR1 is DFQATT and CDR2 is SNEGSKA in the germline V gene (reference sequence). Trimming took 0 bases from V and 3 from J; bases not matched to a gene: 5.

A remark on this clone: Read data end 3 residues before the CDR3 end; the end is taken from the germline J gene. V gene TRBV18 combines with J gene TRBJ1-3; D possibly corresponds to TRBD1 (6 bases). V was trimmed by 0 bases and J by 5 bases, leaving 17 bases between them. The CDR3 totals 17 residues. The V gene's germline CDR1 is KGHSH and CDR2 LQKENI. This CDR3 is CASSPPALVQGRNTIYF. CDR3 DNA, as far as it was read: TGTGCCAGCTCACCACCCGCACTCGTACAGGGCCGAAACACC.

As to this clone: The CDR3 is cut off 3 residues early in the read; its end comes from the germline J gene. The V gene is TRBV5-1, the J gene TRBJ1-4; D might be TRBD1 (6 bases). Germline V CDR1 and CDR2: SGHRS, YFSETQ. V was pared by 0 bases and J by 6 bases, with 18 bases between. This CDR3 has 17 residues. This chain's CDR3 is CASSLGAGDGVYEKLFF. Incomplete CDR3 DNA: TGCGCCAGCAGCTTGGGGGCAGGGGACGGTGTATATGAAAAA.

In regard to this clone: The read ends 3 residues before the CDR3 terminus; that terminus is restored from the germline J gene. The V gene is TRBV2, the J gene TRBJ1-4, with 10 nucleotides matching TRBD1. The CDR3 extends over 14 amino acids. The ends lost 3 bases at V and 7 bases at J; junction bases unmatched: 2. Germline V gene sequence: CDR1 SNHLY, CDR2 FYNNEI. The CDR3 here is CASSEGQGFEKLFF. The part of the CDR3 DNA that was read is TGTGCCAGCAGTGAGGGACAGGGGTTTGAAAAA.

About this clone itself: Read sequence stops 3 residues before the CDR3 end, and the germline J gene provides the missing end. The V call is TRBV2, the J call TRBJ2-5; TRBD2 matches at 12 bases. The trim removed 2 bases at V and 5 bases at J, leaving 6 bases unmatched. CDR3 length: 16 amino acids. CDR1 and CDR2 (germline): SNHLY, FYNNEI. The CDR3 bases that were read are TGTGCCAGCAGTGAATTGGGACTAGCGGGCCCCGAGACC. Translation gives CASSELGLAGPET. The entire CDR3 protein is CASSELGLAGPETQYF.

The part of the CDR3 DNA that was read is TGCGCCAGCAGCTACAGGGGTCCCACAGATACG. This sequence encodes CASSYRGPTDT. The full CDR3 sequence reads CASSYRGPTDTQYF. This chain uses TRBV5-1 with TRBJ2-3, with 7 bases aligning to TRBD1. The read gets to within 3 residues of the CDR3 end, and the germline J gene fills in the rest. The CDR3 is 14 amino acids. Germline CDR1 SGHRS, CDR2 YFSETQ. Germline trimming cut 3 bases from V and 2 bases from J; bases unmatched to any gene: 3.

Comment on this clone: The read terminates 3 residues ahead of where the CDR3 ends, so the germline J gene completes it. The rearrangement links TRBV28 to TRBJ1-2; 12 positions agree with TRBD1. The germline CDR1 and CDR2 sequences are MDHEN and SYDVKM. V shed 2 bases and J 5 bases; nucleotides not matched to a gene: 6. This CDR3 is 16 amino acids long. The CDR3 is CASSLRGTGGRYGYTF. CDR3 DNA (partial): TGTGCCAGCAGTTTAAGGGGGACAGGGGGCCGGTATGGC.

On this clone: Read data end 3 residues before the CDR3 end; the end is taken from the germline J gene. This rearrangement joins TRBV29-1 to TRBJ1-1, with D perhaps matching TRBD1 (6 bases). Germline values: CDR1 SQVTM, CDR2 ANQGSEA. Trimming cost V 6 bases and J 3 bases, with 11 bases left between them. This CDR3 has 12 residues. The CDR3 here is CSVAGADTEAFF. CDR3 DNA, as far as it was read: TGCAGCGTCGCAGGGGCCGACACTGAA.

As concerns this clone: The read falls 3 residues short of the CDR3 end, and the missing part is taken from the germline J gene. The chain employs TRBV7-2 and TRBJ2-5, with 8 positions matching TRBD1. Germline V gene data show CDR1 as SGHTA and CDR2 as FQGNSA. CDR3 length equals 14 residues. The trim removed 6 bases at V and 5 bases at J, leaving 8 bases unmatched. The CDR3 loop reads CASRPAGGAETQYF. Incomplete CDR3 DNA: TGTGCCAGCAGACCTGCAGGGGGCGCCGAGACC.

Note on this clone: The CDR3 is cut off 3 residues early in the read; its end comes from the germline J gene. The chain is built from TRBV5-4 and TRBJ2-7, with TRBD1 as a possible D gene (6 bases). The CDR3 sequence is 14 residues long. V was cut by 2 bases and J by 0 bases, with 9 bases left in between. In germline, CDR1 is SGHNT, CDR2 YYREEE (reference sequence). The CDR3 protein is CASSFRGDSYEQYF. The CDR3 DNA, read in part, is TGTGCCAGCAGCTTCAGGGGAGACTCCTACGAG.

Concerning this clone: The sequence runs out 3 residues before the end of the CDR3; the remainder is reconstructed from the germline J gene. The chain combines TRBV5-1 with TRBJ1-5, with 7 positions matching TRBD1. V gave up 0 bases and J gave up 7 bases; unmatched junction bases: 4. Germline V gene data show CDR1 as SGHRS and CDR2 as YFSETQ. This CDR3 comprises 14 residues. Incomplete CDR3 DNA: TGCGCCAGCAGCTTGGAAGGGGGCTACCAGCCC. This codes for CASSLEGGYQP. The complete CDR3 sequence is CASSLEGGYQPQHF.

The CDR3: CASSTGLAIPLAKNIQYF. The part of the CDR3 DNA that was read is TGTGCCAGCAGTACGGGACTAGCGATACCCTTAGCCAAAAACATT. The chain joins TRBV27 to TRBJ2-4; TRBD2 matches at 10 bases. The read gets to within 3 residues of the CDR3 end, and the germline J gene fills in the rest. The V gene's germline CDR1 is MNHEY and CDR2 SMNVEV (reference sequence). The CDR3 runs to 18 residues. The J segment lost 0 bases and the V segment lost 5 bases, leaving 10 bases of the junction unmatched.

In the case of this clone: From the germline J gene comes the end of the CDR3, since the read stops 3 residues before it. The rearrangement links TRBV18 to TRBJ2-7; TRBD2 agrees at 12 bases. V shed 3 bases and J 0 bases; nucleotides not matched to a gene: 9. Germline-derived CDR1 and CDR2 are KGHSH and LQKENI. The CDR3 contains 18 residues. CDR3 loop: CASSPRLGLAGSSYEQYF. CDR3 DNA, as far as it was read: TGTGCCAGCTCACCTCGATTAGGACTAGCGGGAAGCTCCTACGAG.

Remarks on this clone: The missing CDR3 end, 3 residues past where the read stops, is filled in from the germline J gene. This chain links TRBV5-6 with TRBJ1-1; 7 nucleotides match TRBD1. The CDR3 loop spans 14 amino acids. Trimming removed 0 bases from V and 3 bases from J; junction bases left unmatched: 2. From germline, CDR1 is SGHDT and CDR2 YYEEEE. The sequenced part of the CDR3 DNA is TGTGCCAGCAGCTTGGCAGGGGGTGACACTGAA. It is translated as CASSLAGGDTE. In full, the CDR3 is CASSLAGGDTEAFF.

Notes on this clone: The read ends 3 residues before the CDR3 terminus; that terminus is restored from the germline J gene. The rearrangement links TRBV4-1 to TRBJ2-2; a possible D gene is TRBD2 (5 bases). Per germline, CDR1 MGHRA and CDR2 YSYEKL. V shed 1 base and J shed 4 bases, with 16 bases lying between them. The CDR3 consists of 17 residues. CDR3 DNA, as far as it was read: TGCGCCAGCAGCCAAGTACCTCGGGGATCGGGCACCGGGGAG. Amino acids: CASSQVPRGSGTGE. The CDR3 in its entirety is CASSQVPRGSGTGELFF.

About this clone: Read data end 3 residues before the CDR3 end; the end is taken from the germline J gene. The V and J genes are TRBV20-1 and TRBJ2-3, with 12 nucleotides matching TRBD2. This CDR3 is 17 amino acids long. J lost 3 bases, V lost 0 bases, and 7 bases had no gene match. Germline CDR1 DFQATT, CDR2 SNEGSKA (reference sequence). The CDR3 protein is CSARDPGLAGGTDTQYF. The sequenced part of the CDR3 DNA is TGCAGTGCTAGAGATCCGGGACTAGCGGGTGGAACAGATACG.

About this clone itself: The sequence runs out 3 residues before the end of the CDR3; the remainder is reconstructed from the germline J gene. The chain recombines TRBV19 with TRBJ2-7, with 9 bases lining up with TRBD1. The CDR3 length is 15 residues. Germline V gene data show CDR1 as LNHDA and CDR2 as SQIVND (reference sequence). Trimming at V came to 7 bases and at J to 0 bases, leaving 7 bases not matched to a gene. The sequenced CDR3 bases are TGTGCCAGTAAGACCGGGACAGGGAACTCCTACGAG. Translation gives CASKTGTGNSYE. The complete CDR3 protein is CASKTGTGNSYEQYF. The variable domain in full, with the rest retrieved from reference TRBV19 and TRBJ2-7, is DGGITQSPKYLFRKEGQNVTLSCEQNLNHDAMYWYRQDPGQGLRLIYYSQIVNDFQKGDIAEGYSVSREKKESFPLTVTSAQKNPTAFYLCASKTGTGNSYEQYFGPGTRLTVT.

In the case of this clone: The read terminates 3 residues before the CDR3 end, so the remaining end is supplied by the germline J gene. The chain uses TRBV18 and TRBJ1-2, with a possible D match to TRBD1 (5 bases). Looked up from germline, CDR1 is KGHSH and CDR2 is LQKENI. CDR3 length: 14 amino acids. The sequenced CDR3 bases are TGTGCCAGCTCACCCCTGAGAGGGGAGAACGGC. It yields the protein CASSPLRGENG. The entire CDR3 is CASSPLRGENGYTF.

The CDR3 sequence is CASSPRQGSDYGYTF. CDR3 DNA (partial): TGTGCCAGCTCACCAAGACAGGGGTCAGACTATGGC. The V and J genes are TRBV18 and TRBJ1-2, with 8 bases lining up with TRBD1. Read coverage stops 3 residues before the CDR3 terminus; the germline J gene supplies the remainder. The CDR3 spans 15 residues. The germline gives CDR1 KGHSH, CDR2 LQKENI. The V and J ends lost 2 bases and 3 bases, in that order; junction bases with no gene match: 5. Supplemented by reference TRBV18 and TRBJ1-2, the full variable domain reads NAGVMQNPRHLVRRRGQEARLRCSPMKGHSHVYWYRQLPEEGLKFMVYLQKENIIDESGMPKERFSAEFPKEGPSILRIQQVVRGDSAAYFCASSPRQGSDYGYTFGSGTRLTVV.

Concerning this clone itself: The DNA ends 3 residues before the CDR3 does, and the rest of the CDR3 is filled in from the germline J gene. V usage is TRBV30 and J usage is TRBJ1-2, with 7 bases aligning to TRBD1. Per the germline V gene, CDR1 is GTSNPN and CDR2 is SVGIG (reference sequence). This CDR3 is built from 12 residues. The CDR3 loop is CAGEQGLGGYTF. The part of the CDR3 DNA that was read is TGTGCCGGAGAACAGGGGCTAGGGGGC.